This TCR beta chain is from a study of blood T cell repertoires in COVID-19. Under the authors' procedure: Reference gene primer amplification in the assay estimated nucleated cell counts. Assay: immunoSEQ multiplex PCR; the TCRdb copy retains only in-frame clones and omits some. V and J calls and clone size are those listed in that table; D and trimming were worked out from the DNA. The sample has 250,000 or so clones, roughly 86% seen once. The TCR sequence derives from a man between 50 and 59 years old with acute or convalescent COVID-19. The sample was peripheral blood.

CDR3 region: CASSQDNGDRPDQPQHF. Here the CDR3 DNA reads TGCGCCAGCAGCCAAGATAATGGAGATCGGCCAGATCAGCCCCAGCATTTT. This chain joins TRBV4-1 and TRBJ1-5; D unresolved. Germline CDR1 MGHRA, CDR2 YSYEKL. V lost 0 bases to trimming and J lost 5 bases, with 17 bases between them. The CDR3 has 17 residues.